This T cell receptor (beta chain) comes out of a study of blood T cell repertoires in COVID-19. Study-level information: COVID-19 samples from acute and convalescent phases originated in the United States, Italy and Spain. The analysed material was cDNA or gDNA that came from T cells, B-cell-depleted T cells, or PBMCs.

The CDR3 contains 19 residues. Per the germline V gene, CDR1 is SNHLY and CDR2 is FYNNEI. The V segment lost 4 bases and the J segment 10 bases; nucleotides outside the gene matches: 21. Per the original methods: Cell counts per sample came from amplifying reference gene primers. The method was immunoSEQ multiplex PCR; TCRdb's version includes in-frame clones alone and lacks a portion of them. The V and J calls and clone size were taken over from that table, and D and trimming were inferred from the DNA. The sample contains around 220,000 clones, more than 85% of which appear only once. Enrollment of patients from Seattle took place during active infection, with longitudinal follow-up.

Sequences were obtained from peripheral blood. This sequence joins TRBV2 and TRBJ1-6; TRBD1 agrees at 8 bases. The sequence was obtained from a woman in her 50s with COVID-19, enrolled during active disease. CDR3 coding DNA: TGTGCCAGCAGTGGCCGACAGGGGAGCACGGGGAGCCGGAGGTCACCCCTCCACTTT. Encoded protein: CASSGRQGSTGSRRSPLHF. Together with reference TRBV2 and TRBJ1-6, the CDR3 gives the full variable domain: EPEVTQTPSHQVTQMGQEVILRCVPISNHLYFYWYRQILGQKVEFLVSFYNNEISEKSEIFDDQFSVERPDGSNFTLKIRSTKLEDSAMYFCASSGRQGSTGSRRSPLHFGNGTRLTVT.